This T cell receptor (beta chain) was captured by sequencing in a study of blood T cells in healthy people across ages. Looking at the study overall: About one barcoded TCR beta cDNA was captured per two T cells.

With each sample, at least 5 micrograms of total RNA were extracted. Study observations and caveats: Significant beta diversity loss was already apparent by age approximately 38, declining roughly linearly.

The V gene's germline CDR1 is SGHTA and CDR2 FQGNSA. The CDR3 consists of 13 residues. V lost 5 bases to trimming and J lost 4 bases, with 11 bases between them. Comments on this clonotype: Its antigen remains unidentified.

The authors ran a second PCR of roughly 6 to 12 cycles using a sample-barcoded 5' primer and a J-beta primer mix. TCRdb re-called the 5' RACE reads with MiXCR, one entry per CDR3 protein. Of hundreds of thousands of distinct CDR3 sequences listed, around 42% are singletons. The specimen was blood. The clonotype originates from a man in his sixties in good health. This rearrangement joins TRBV7-2 to TRBJ1-2, with a possible D match to TRBD1 (5 bases). CDR3 sequence (DNA): TGTGCCAGCAGCGCCCTAGGGGCCTATGGCTACACCTTC. This sequence encodes CASSALGAYGYTF.